This TCR beta chain was found in a study of OX40 agonist ivuxolimab in advanced cancers. Study information: Patients with hepatocellular carcinoma, melanoma, renal cell or head and neck cancer made up the dose-escalation patients.

The CDR3 runs 17 residues. Study-wide results and caveats: In CD8+ T cells, expanded clones were on average more numerous than in CD4+.

Note on this clone: Antigen: not known.

TCRdb's table, derived via immunoSEQ multiplex PCR, lists solely in-frame clones and lacks some. The sample lists tens of thousands of clones, 87% occurring once. The chain has TRBV12-1 and TRBJ2-5; the DNA was not compared with TRBD1, the D call given in the table. TRBV12-1 is reported as a pseudogene. The source of this sequence is an adult with an advanced solid tumor such as melanoma, head and neck, liver or kidney cancer. Specimen: CD4+ or CD8+ T cells sorted from blood, collected in a trial of the OX40 agonist ivuxolimab. The chain's CDR3 is CASSPRNGQGVKETQYF. The CDR3 nucleotides are TGTGCCAGCAGCCCCAGGAATGGACAGGGGGTCAAAGAGACCCAGTACTTC.